This T cell receptor beta chain is drawn from a study of Graves' ophthalmopathy and Graves' hyperthyroidism. About the research overall: Upon initial diagnosis and before any treatment, peripheral blood was collected. Notes on the study in general: Blood also carried most expanded thyroid clonotypes exceeding 0.001 frequency.

As the template, RNA transcripts were used to amplify TCR beta CDR3 regions. Second-round multiplex PCR came after first-round RT-PCR with HTBI primers. TCRdb re-analysed the multiplex PCR reads in MiXCR, keeping a single row per CDR3 protein. The repertoire holds approximately 500,000 distinct CDR3 sequences, approximately 14% seen once, with roughly 10% in the top ten. Many counts were recorded for this clonotype. Its antigen is not known. The CDR3 has 14 amino acids. Germline V CDR1 and CDR2: SGHAT, FQNNGV. V was pared by 6 bases and J by 1 base, with 6 bases of the junction left unmatched. This sequence originates from a young woman with Graves' ophthalmopathy. The genes are TRBV11-2 and TRBJ2-7; 7 bases line up with TRBD1. Material: blood. CDR3: CASRLTGQSYEQYF. CDR3 nucleotide sequence: TGTGCCAGCAGGCTGACAGGGCAGTCCTACGAGCAGTACTTC.